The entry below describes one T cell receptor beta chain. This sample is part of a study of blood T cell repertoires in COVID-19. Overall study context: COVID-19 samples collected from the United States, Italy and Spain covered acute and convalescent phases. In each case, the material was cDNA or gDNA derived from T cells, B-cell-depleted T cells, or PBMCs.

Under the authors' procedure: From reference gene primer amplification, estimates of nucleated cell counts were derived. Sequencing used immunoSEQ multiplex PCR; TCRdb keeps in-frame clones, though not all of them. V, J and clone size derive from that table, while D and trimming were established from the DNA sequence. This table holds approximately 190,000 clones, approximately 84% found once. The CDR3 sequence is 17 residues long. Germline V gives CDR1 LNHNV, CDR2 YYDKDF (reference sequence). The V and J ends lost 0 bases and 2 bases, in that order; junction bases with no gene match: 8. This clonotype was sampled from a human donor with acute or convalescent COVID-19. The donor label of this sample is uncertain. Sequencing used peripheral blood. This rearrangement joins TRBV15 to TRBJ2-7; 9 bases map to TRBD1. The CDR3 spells CATSREDRGSSTYEQYF. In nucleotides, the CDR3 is TGTGCCACCAGCAGAGAAGACAGGGGGTCCTCTACCTACGAGCAGTACTTC.